Below, 20 T cell receptor beta chains from the same sample are listed, as sequenced in a study of blood T cell repertoires in COVID-19. Measured with immunoSEQ multiplex PCR; TCRdb has only the in-frame clones, and not every one. The table records some 130,000 clones, 80% to 90% of them present only once. The sequenced sample was PBMCs or T cells enriched from blood (not recorded which). These receptors were taken from a man between 35 and 55 years old with acute COVID-19.

This clone has only one observation. The rearrangement uses TRBV11-2 and TRBJ1-2; unclear D gene. Trimming took off 3 bases at V and 3 bases at J, with 8 bases between the two ends. Germline CDR1 and CDR2: SGHAT and FQNNGV. The CDR3 contains 13 residues. The CDR3 sequence: CASSFNEDYGYTF. Here the CDR3 DNA reads TGTGCCAGCAGCTTTAACGAGGACTATGGCTACACCTTC.

This clone has only a few counts. This chain uses TRBV19 with TRBJ2-1; no clear D. Germline loops: CDR1 LNHDA, CDR2 SQIVND (reference sequence). The V gene lost 5 bases and the J gene lost 4 bases, with 6 bases spanning the gap. The CDR3 sequence is 12 residues long. The CDR3 DNA follows: TGTGCCAGTAGTTTCCTATACAATGAGCAGTTCTTC. Amino acid sequence: CASSFLYNEQFF. Looking up the rest from reference TRBV19 and TRBJ2-1 gives the full variable domain: DGGITQSPKYLFRKEGQNVTLSCEQNLNHDAMYWYRQDPGQGLRLIYYSQIVNDFQKGDIAEGYSVSREKKESFPLTVTSAQKNPTAFYLCASSFLYNEQFFGPGTRLTVL.

This clone was seen a few times. The chain has TRBV6-5 and TRBJ1-2; 9 nucleotides align to TRBD1. Per germline, CDR1 MNHEY and CDR2 SVGAGI. The CDR3 has 15 amino acids. Trimming took 6 bases from V and 2 from J; bases not matched to a gene: 7. The CDR3 DNA follows: TGTGCCAGCAGCACTGGGACAGGGCTAAACTATGGCTACACCTTC. It is translated as CASSTGTGLNYGYTF.

This chain connects TRBV10-3 to TRBJ2-7; 9 positions agree with TRBD2. This CDR3 comprises 14 residues. J gave up 1 base and V 7 bases, and 5 bases lay outside the gene matches. The germline CDR1 and CDR2 sequences are ENHRY and SYGVKD. The CDR3 coding sequence is TGTGCCATCAACCTAGCGGGGCCTTCCTACGAGCAGTACTTC. Translation: CAINLAGPSYEQYF.

The table lists this clone with a count of one. The genes are TRBV10-3 and TRBJ2-7, with a possible D match to TRBD2 (5 bases). V was trimmed by 7 bases and J by 7 bases, leaving 23 bases between them. Germline values: CDR1 ENHRY, CDR2 SYGVKD. This CDR3 has 15 amino acids. CDR3 DNA sequence: TGTGCCATCACCGATAGACTACGCCCTACGGGGGAGCAGTACTTC. This translates into CAITDRLRPTGEQYF.

V and J are TRBV20-1 and TRBJ1-1, with a possible D match to TRBD1 (5 bases). The CDR3 is made up of 13 amino acids. Germline V lookup: CDR1 DFQATT, CDR2 SNEGSKA (reference sequence). V was clipped by 3 bases and J by 5 bases, with 13 bases between them. The CDR3 DNA reads TGCAGTGCTAGTAGGGGAAGGGGAACTGAAGCTTTCTTT. Translated, it gives CSASRGRGTEAFF.

The genes are TRBV5-6 and TRBJ2-7; D remains unclear. The length of the CDR3 is 11 residues. V was cut by 2 bases and J by 3 bases, with 3 bases left in between. The germline V gene has CDR1 SGHDT and CDR2 YYEEEE. CDR3 amino acids: CASSFGYEQYF. Written as DNA, the CDR3 is TGTGCCAGCAGCTTCGGCTACGAGCAGTACTTC.

The V and J genes are TRBV3-1 (or the pseudogene TRBV3-2) and TRBJ2-3; a weak D match, TRBD1 (5 bases). Germline CDR1 is LGHDT and CDR2 is YNNKEL (reference sequence). V was cut by 4 bases and J by 6 bases, with 11 bases left in between. The CDR3 extends over 13 amino acids. For the CDR3, the DNA is TGTGCCAGCAGCCCTAGTGGGGCGGATACGCAGTATTTT. Translated: CASSPSGADTQYF.

This rearrangement joins TRBV5-1 to TRBJ1-2; no reliable D call. CDR3 length: 14 amino acids. The germline V gene has CDR1 SGHRS and CDR2 YFSETQ. V was shortened by 4 bases and J by 7 bases, with 17 bases between the two germline ends. In nucleotides, the CDR3 is TGCGCCAGCAGCCTGGAGGGAGGGTCGCCTGGCTACACCTTC. This codes for CASSLEGGSPGYTF. Supplemented by reference TRBV5-1 and TRBJ1-2, the full variable domain reads KAGVTQTPRYLIKTRGQQVTLSCSPISGHRSVSWYQQTPGQGLQFLFEYFSETQRNKGNFPGRFSGRQFSNSRSEMNVSTLELGDSALYLCASSLEGGSPGYTFGSGTRLTVV.

This clone was seen a single time. The gene calls are TRBV28 and TRBJ1-5, with a tentative D call TRBD1 (5 bases). The CDR3 has 17 amino acids. The V and J ends lost 4 bases and 6 bases respectively, with 22 bases between them. Germline loops: CDR1 MDHEN, CDR2 SYDVKM. As DNA, the CDR3 is TGTGCCAGCAGTTCCGCCGAGCGGGGGAGGCATGGTCAGCCCCAGCATTTT. Translated, it gives CASSSAERGRHGQPQHF.

The chain joins TRBV18 to TRBJ2-7, with a possible D match to TRBD1 (5 bases). This CDR3 spans 13 amino acids. The V and J ends lost 5 bases and 1 base respectively, with 9 bases between them. CDR1 and CDR2 (germline): KGHSH, LQKENI. The DNA of the CDR3 is TGTGCCAGCTCAAAGGACACATCCTACGAGCAGTACTTC. It specifies CASSKDTSYEQYF. Variable domain in full (rest from reference TRBV18 and TRBJ2-7): NAGVMQNPRHLVRRRGQEARLRCSPMKGHSHVYWYRQLPEEGLKFMVYLQKENIIDESGMPKERFSAEFPKEGPSILRIQQVVRGDSAAYFCASSKDTSYEQYFGPGTRLTVT.

This sequence joins TRBV19 and TRBJ1-5; TRBD1 is a possible D gene (6 bases). The germline gives CDR1 LNHDA, CDR2 SQIVND (reference sequence). This CDR3 region has 15 residues. V was cut by 4 bases and J by 2 bases, with 12 bases left in between. CDR3 amino acids: CASSKVPGGNQPQHF. CDR3 nucleotide sequence: TGTGCCAGTAGTAAGGTACCAGGGGGCAATCAGCCCCAGCATTTT. The full variable domain, with the rest looked up from reference TRBV19 and TRBJ1-5, is DGGITQSPKYLFRKEGQNVTLSCEQNLNHDAMYWYRQDPGQGLRLIYYSQIVNDFQKGDIAEGYSVSREKKESFPLTVTSAQKNPTAFYLCASSKVPGGNQPQHFGDGTRLSIL.

This clone was seen only once. CDR3 coding DNA: TGTGCCAGCAGGTCTAGACAGGGCCCCGGGGAGCTGTTTTTT. It encodes CASRSRQGPGELFF. V and J are TRBV7-9 and TRBJ2-2; 7 bases map to TRBD1. The trim removed 6 bases at V and 6 bases at J, leaving 7 bases unmatched. CDR1 and CDR2 (germline): SEHNR, FQNEAQ (reference sequence). The CDR3 has 14 amino acids. Based on the CDR3 plus reference TRBV7-9 and TRBJ2-2, the full variable domain is DTGVSQNPRHKITKRGQNVTFRCDPISEHNRLYWYRQTLGQGPEFLTYFQNEAQLEKSRLLSDRFSAERPKGSFSTLEIQRTEQGDSAMYLCASRSRQGPGELFFGEGSRLTVL.

The chain joins TRBV4-2 to TRBJ2-2; the match to TRBD2 covers 9 bases. Looked up from germline, CDR1 is LGHNA and CDR2 is YNFKEQ. The CDR3 runs 19 residues. The V segment lost 0 bases and the J segment 0 bases; nucleotides outside the gene matches: 8. The chain's CDR3 is CASSQERGAGGANTGELFF. The CDR3 DNA reads as TGTGCCAGCAGCCAAGAGAGAGGAGCGGGAGGCGCGAACACCGGGGAGCTGTTTTTT.

V is TRBV10-3 and J is TRBJ1-5; D is uncertain. Germline-derived CDR1 and CDR2 are ENHRY and SYGVKD. V was clipped by 2 bases and J by 4 bases, with 6 bases between them. This CDR3 has 13 amino acids. The CDR3: CAISEAGNQPQHF. CDR3 bases: TGTGCCATCAGTGAGGCGGGGAATCAGCCCCAGCATTTT.

V usage is TRBV2 and J usage is TRBJ2-3, with D uncertain. The CDR3 loop spans 14 amino acids. The V end was cut by 2 bases, the J end by 2 bases, with 8 bases between. Germline V gene sequence: CDR1 SNHLY, CDR2 FYNNEI. The CDR3 bases are TGTGCCAGCAGTGAAAGTGCCTACACAGATACGCAGTATTTT. As protein: CASSESAYTDTQYF.

The chain links TRBV5-1 to TRBJ1-2; a weak D match, TRBD1 (5 bases). CDR3 size: 18 residues. Per the germline V gene, CDR1 is SGHRS and CDR2 is YFSETQ. V was clipped by 3 bases and J by 0 bases, with 21 bases between them. CDR3 in amino acids: CASSSSPGTFLANYGYTF. The CDR3 region has the DNA TGCGCCAGCAGCTCCTCCCCTGGGACTTTCTTGGCTAACTATGGCTACACCTTC.

This chain links TRBV5-1 with TRBJ2-7; 9 bases line up with TRBD2. The CDR3 extends over 15 amino acids. Per germline, CDR1 SGHRS and CDR2 YFSETQ. The J segment lost 5 bases and the V segment lost 5 bases, leaving 11 bases of the junction unmatched. CDR3 residues: CASREIAGAINEQYF. In DNA form, the CDR3 reads TGCGCCAGCAGGGAGATAGCGGGAGCGATCAACGAGCAGTACTTC.

The chain links TRBV9 to TRBJ1-1; possible D gene TRBD1, 6 bases. Germline values: CDR1 SGDLS, CDR2 YYNGEE. V lost 0 bases and J lost 5, with 11 bases in between. The CDR3 spans 14 residues. The CDR3 nucleotides are TGTGCCAGCAGCGTAGGTGGGGGCTGGACTGAAGCTTTCTTT. Translation gives CASSVGGGWTEAFF.

CDR3 residues: CASSESGGEETQYF. In nucleotides, the CDR3 is TGCGCCAGCAGTGAGTCAGGGGGCGAAGAGACCCAGTACTTC. V usage is TRBV10-1 and J usage is TRBJ2-5; 7 bases line up with TRBD1. The V segment lost 0 bases and the J segment 3 bases; nucleotides outside the gene matches: 1. Germline-derived CDR1 and CDR2 are WNHNN and SYGVQD (reference sequence). CDR3 length equals 14 residues.